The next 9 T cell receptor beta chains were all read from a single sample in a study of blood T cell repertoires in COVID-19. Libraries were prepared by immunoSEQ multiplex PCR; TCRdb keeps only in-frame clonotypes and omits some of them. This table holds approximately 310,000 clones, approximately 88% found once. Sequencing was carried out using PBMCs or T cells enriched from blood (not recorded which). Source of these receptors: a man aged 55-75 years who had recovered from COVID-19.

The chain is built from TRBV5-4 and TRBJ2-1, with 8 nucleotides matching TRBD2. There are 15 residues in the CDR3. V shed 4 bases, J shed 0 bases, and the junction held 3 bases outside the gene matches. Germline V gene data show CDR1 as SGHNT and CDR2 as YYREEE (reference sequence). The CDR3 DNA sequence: TGTGCCAGCAGCATAGGGACTAGCTCCTACAATGAGCAGTTCTTC. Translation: CASSIGTSSYNEQFF.

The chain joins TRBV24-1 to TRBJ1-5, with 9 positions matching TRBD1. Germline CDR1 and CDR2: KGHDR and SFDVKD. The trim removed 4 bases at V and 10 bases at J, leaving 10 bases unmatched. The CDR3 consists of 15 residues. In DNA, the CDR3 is TGTGCCACCAGTGACCAGGGACAGGGCGATAGCCCCCAGCATTTT. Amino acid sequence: CATSDQGQGDSPQHF.

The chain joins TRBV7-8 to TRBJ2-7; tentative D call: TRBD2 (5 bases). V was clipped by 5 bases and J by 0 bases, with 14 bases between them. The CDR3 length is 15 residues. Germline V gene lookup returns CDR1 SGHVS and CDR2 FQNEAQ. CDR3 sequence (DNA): TGTGCCAGCAGCGCAAATGGACTGAGCTCCTACGAGCAGTACTTC. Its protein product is CASSANGLSSYEQYF.

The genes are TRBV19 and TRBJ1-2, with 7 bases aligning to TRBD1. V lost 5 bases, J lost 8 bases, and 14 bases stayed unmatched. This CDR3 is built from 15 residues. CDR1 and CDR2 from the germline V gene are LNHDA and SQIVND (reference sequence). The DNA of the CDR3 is TGTGCCAGTAGTCCCCCCGCGGGCAGGGGGGAAGGCTACACCTTC. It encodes CASSPPAGRGEGYTF. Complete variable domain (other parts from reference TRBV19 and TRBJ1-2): DGGITQSPKYLFRKEGQNVTLSCEQNLNHDAMYWYRQDPGQGLRLIYYSQIVNDFQKGDIAEGYSVSREKKESFPLTVTSAQKNPTAFYLCASSPPAGRGEGYTFGSGTRLTVV.

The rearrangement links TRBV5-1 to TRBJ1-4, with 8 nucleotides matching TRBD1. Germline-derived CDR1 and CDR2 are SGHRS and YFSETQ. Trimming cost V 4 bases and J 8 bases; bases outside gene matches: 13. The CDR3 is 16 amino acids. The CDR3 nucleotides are TGCGCCAGCAGCATAACCGGACAGGGAGAACGGGAAAAACTGTTTTTT. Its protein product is CASSITGQGEREKLFF.

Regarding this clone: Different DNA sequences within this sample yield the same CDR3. The CDR3, as DNA: TGTGCCAGCAGCTTAGGACAGGGGGGGTACGAGCAGTACTTC. The encoded protein is CASSLGQGGYEQYF. The V gene is TRBV7-2, the J gene TRBJ2-7, with TRBD1 identical over 9 bases. The V and J ends lost 1 base and 4 bases, in that order; junction bases with no gene match: 2. The CDR3 runs 14 residues. Germline CDR1 is SGHTA and CDR2 is FQGNSA.

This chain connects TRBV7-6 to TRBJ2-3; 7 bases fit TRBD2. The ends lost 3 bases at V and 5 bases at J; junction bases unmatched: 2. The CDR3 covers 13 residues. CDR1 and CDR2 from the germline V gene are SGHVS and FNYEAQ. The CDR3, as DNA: TGTGCCAGCAGCTTTGGGGGGGAAGATACGCAGTATTTT. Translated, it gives CASSFGGEDTQYF.

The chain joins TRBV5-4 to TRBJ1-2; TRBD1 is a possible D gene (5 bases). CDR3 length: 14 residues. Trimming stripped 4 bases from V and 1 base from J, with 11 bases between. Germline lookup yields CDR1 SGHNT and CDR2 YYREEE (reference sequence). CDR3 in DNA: TGTGCCAGCAGCCGGGTCGACAGTAACTATGGCTACACCTTC. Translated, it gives CASSRVDSNYGYTF.

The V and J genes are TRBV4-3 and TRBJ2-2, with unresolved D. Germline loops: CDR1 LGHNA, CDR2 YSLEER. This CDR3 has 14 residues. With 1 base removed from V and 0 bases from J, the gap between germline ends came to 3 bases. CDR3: CASSQGANTGELFF. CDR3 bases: TGCGCCAGCAGCCAAGGCGCGAACACCGGGGAGCTGTTTTTT.